This T cell receptor beta chain was sequenced in a study of cytomegalovirus exposure and HLA in healthy donors. Study summary: The same platform used for the 500 to 850 first-cohort repertoires was also used for the approximately 120 validation repertoires, as a later analysis reported.

Germline CDR1 GTSNPN, CDR2 SVGIG (reference sequence). Trimming removed 3 bases at V and 1 base at J, with 9 bases between. This CDR3 spans 13 amino acids. A note on this clone: Its cognate antigen is unknown.

Overall study results and limits: Within the roughly 120 validation repertoires, first-cohort TCR clusters tended to co-occur, according to a later analysis. It was approximately 150 TCR beta chains that were listed as cytomegalovirus-associated.

Data came from immunoSEQ multiplex PCR; TCRdb stores just in-frame clones and leaves some out. The table has under 200,000 clones, roughly 91% seen once. This TCR was sampled from a young man in good health and CMV-seropositive. The chain combines TRBV30 with TRBJ1-1, with D perhaps TRBD1 (6 bases). The sample comprised PBMCs. CDR3 sequence reads: CAWSRDTNTEAFF. Written as DNA, the CDR3 is TGTGCCTGGAGCCGGGACACGAACACTGAAGCTTTCTTT.